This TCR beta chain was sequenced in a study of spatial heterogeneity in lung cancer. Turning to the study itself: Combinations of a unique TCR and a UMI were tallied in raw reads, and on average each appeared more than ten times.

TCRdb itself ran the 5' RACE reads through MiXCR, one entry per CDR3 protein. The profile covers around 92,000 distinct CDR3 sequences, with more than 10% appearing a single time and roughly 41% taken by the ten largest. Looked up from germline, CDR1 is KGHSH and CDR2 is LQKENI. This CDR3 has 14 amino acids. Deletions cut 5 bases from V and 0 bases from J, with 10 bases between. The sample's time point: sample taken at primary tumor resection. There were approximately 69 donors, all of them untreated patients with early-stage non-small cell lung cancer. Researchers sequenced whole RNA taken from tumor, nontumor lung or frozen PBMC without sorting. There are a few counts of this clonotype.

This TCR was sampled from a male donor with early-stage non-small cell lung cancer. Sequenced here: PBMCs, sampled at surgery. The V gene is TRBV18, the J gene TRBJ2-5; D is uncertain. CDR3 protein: CASSISPHQETQYF. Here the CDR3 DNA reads TGTGCCAGCTCAATAAGCCCCCACCAAGAGACCCAGTACTTC.